What follows are 30 T cell receptor beta chains derived from one specimen sequenced in a study of T cells after yellow fever vaccination. TCRdb independently ran MiXCR on the 5' RACE reads; one entry per CDR3 protein. The table includes 150,000 or so distinct CDR3 sequences, 6.5% to 8.5% detected once. The sample was CD4+ T cells sorted from PBMCs, taken about 5 days after the first yellow fever vaccination. The receptors derive from a young man who received the YFV17D yellow fever vaccine.

The table lists this clonotype with many counts. The rearrangement joins TRBV5-4 to TRBJ2-1; no clear D gene. The germline V gene has CDR1 SGHNT and CDR2 YYREEE (reference sequence). Trimming pared 4 bases from V and 0 bases from J, leaving 11 bases between. This CDR3 is 15 amino acids long. CDR3 in DNA: TGTGCCAGCAGCGGTGACCCAAACTCCTACAATGAGCAGTTCTTC. Translation gives CASSGDPNSYNEQFF.

A remark on this clonotype: One base away lies a much larger clone, so this may be a sequencing read error. V is TRBV7-2 and J is TRBJ2-3, with D hard to call. The CDR3 runs to 13 residues. V lost 4 bases to trimming and J lost 5 bases, with 10 bases between them. Germline assignment: CDR1 SGHTA and CDR2 FQGNSA. The CDR3 bases are TGTGCCAGCAGCTCAGACGTCCGAGATACGCAGTATTTT. Protein: CASSSDVRDTQYF.

This clonotype was seen a few times. CDR3 sequence: CSARGPRGGKRSTDTQYF. CDR3 in DNA: TGCAGTGCTAGAGGTCCCCGCGGGGGAAAACGAAGCACAGATACGCAGTATTTT. This chain joins TRBV20-1 and TRBJ2-3; 7 bases align to TRBD2. V trimming: 1 base; J trimming: 0 bases; junction bases outside the gene matches: 13. Germline V lookup: CDR1 DFQATT, CDR2 SNEGSKA (reference sequence). This CDR3 has 18 amino acids.

This clonotype was seen a handful of times. The chain is built from TRBV20-1 and TRBJ2-5; TRBD2 matches at 11 bases. V dropped 3 bases and J dropped 5; count of bases not matched to a gene: 8. CDR1 is DFQATT, CDR2 SNEGSKA, per germline (reference sequence). The CDR3 is 15 amino acids. The CDR3 DNA follows: TGCAGTGCTAGGAATAGCGGGGGGGCCGGGGAGACCCAGTACTTC. Translating gives CSARNSGGAGETQYF.

This chain joins TRBV7-2 and TRBJ2-5; perhaps D is TRBD1 or TRBD2 (6 bases each). The CDR3 consists of 12 residues. The V end was cut by 11 bases, the J end by 5 bases, with 15 bases between. Looked up from germline, CDR1 is SGHTA and CDR2 is FQGNSA. DNA for the CDR3: TGTGCCGGTAGGGGGGACGGGGAGACCCAGTACTTC. It codes for CAGRGDGETQYF.

This clonotype was picked up a small number of times. The chain recombines TRBV5-1 with TRBJ2-4; perhaps D is TRBD1 or TRBD2 (5 bases each). This CDR3 spans 16 amino acids. The V gene lost 2 bases and the J gene lost 1 base, with 13 bases spanning the gap. Germline V gives CDR1 SGHRS, CDR2 YFSETQ. The CDR3 reads CASSLEGPGAKNIQYF. The CDR3 nucleotides read TGCGCCAGCAGCTTAGAGGGACCCGGGGCCAAAAACATTCAGTACTTC.

This clonotype was detected a few times. The chain links TRBV9 to TRBJ1-5, with no clear D. CDR1 and CDR2 from the germline V gene are SGDLS and YYNGEE. The CDR3 covers 11 residues. V was cut by 5 bases and J by 7 bases, with 7 bases left in between. CDR3 in DNA: TGTGCCAGCAGTCAAAGGCAGCCCCAGCATTTT. Amino acids: CASSQRQPQHF.

Concerning this clonotype: A junction boundary mismatches the germline segment, possibly from a read error. The CDR3 here is CASSPTPGAGLNTEAFF. CDR3 nucleotide sequence: TGTGCTAGCAGCCCAACCCCAGGAGCAGGGCTGAACACTGAAGCTTTCTTT. This chain joins TRBV7-7 and TRBJ1-1; D is possibly TRBD1 (5 bases). The CDR3 is 17 residues long. Germline assignment: CDR1 SSHAT and CDR2 FNYEAQ (reference sequence). Variable domain in full (rest from reference TRBV7-7 and TRBJ1-1): GAGVSQSPRYKVTKRGQDVTLRCDPISSHATLYWYQQALGQGPEFLTYFNYEAQPDKSGLPSDRFSAERPEGSISTLTIQRTEQRDSAMYRCASSPTPGAGLNTEAFFGQGTRLTVV.

This clonotype was observed many times. The chain employs TRBV20-1 and TRBJ2-5; D not certain. The V and J ends lost 7 bases and 5 bases respectively, with 8 bases between them. Germline V CDR1 and CDR2: DFQATT, SNEGSKA (reference sequence). CDR3 length: 10 residues. The CDR3 bases are TGCAGTGTTTCTAGGGAGACCCAGTACTTC. It codes for CSVSRETQYF.

Many counts were recorded for this clonotype. The V call is TRBV6-6, the J call TRBJ1-2; 7 bases align to TRBD1. The germline V gene has CDR1 MNHNY and CDR2 SVGAGI (reference sequence). The CDR3 length is 13 residues. The trim removed 7 bases at V and 7 bases at J, leaving 9 bases unmatched. CDR3 bases: TGTGCCAGCATCCCACCCTCAGGGGGTGGCTACACCTTC. This translates into CASIPPSGGGYTF.

This clonotype was detected many times. This chain links TRBV7-9 with TRBJ2-5, with D tentatively TRBD2 (5 bases). The CDR3 runs to 13 residues. With 6 bases removed from V and 5 bases from J, the gap between germline ends came to 13 bases. Germline V gene data show CDR1 as SEHNR and CDR2 as FQNEAQ (reference sequence). CDR3 bases: TGTGCCAGCAGACGATCCGGGGAGGAGACCCAGTACTTC. Encoded protein: CASRRSGEETQYF. Full variable domain (rest looked up from reference TRBV7-9 and TRBJ2-5): DTGVSQNPRHKITKRGQNVTFRCDPISEHNRLYWYRQTLGQGPEFLTYFQNEAQLEKSRLLSDRFSAERPKGSFSTLEIQRTEQGDSAMYLCASRRSGEETQYFGPGTRLLVL.

This clonotype appeared many times. The rearrangement uses TRBV29-1 and TRBJ2-5; 11 bases agree with TRBD1. Germline V lookup: CDR1 SQVTM, CDR2 ANQGSEA. The J segment lost 9 bases and the V segment lost 1 base, leaving 19 bases of the junction unmatched. There are 18 residues in the CDR3. The CDR3 loop is CSVEGPLGWTGGNWAQYF. CDR3 sequence (DNA): TGCAGCGTTGAAGGCCCCCTGGGGTGGACAGGGGGCAATTGGGCCCAGTACTTC. Combining the CDR3 with reference TRBV29-1 and TRBJ2-5 gives the whole variable domain SAVISQKPSRDICQRGTSLTIQCQVDSQVTMMFWYRQQPGQSLTLIATANQGSEATYESGFVIDKFPISRPNLTFSTLTVSNMSPEDSSIYLCSVEGPLGWTGGNWAQYFGPGTRLLVL.

This clonotype appeared many times. This rearrangement joins TRBV5-1 to TRBJ2-2; D is possibly TRBD1 (6 bases). Trimming stripped 4 bases from V and 0 bases from J, with 10 bases between. Germline V CDR1 and CDR2: SGHRS, YFSETQ. This CDR3 has 15 residues. CDR3 DNA: TGCGCCAGCAGCCCCGGGACAACGAACACCGGGGAGCTGTTTTTT. It translates to CASSPGTTNTGELFF.

The J gene is TRBJ1-3, the V gene TRBV12-3 or TRBV12-4; D remains ambiguous. The CDR3 spans 14 residues. Trimming took off 2 bases at V and 3 bases at J, with 8 bases between the two ends. Here the CDR3 reads CASSLRAGGNTIYF. CDR3 coding DNA: TGTGCCAGCAGTTTAAGGGCTGGTGGAAACACCATATATTTT.

There are many counts of this clonotype. V usage is TRBV9 and J usage is TRBJ1-2; no firm D call. The CDR3 runs 13 residues. V lost 7 bases, J lost 4 bases, and 14 bases lay in between. Germline V gene lookup returns CDR1 SGDLS and CDR2 YYNGEE. CDR3 protein: CASGGKEGYGYTF. DNA for the CDR3: TGTGCCAGCGGCGGGAAGGAGGGCTATGGCTACACCTTC.

There are a few counts of this clonotype. The chain joins TRBV4-2 to TRBJ1-3; TRBD1 agrees at 8 bases. With 1 base clipped from V and 2 bases from J, the junction kept 7 bases outside the gene matches. Germline V lookup: CDR1 LGHNA, CDR2 YNFKEQ. This CDR3 is 17 amino acids long. CDR3 in DNA: TGTGCCAGCAGCCAAGTCTATCAGGGGGCTGCTGGAAACACCATATATTTT. Its protein is CASSQVYQGAAGNTIYF.

This clonotype was observed many times. This chain uses TRBV7-2 with TRBJ2-5, with 10 bases that match TRBD2. The CDR3 is made up of 15 amino acids. Germline V gene sequence: CDR1 SGHTA, CDR2 FQGNSA. The V gene end was trimmed by 3 bases and the J gene end by 5 bases; junction bases not matched to a gene: 6. In DNA, the CDR3 is TGTGCCAGCAGCTTCCAGCGGGGGGGTTTGGAGACCCAGTACTTC. It encodes CASSFQRGGLETQYF.

This chain joins TRBV11-2 and TRBJ2-1; D uncertain. The CDR3 covers 13 residues. Trimming removed 0 bases at V and 7 bases at J, with 7 bases between. The V gene's germline CDR1 is SGHAT and CDR2 FQNNGV. The CDR3 is CASSLDVGNEQFF. CDR3 sequence (DNA): TGTGCCAGCAGCTTAGATGTGGGAAATGAGCAGTTCTTC.

J is TRBJ2-7 and V is TRBV7-2; D not resolved. The germline V and J ends were trimmed by 4 bases and 3 bases, with 10 bases remaining between them. The CDR3 runs to 13 residues. Germline CDR1 reads SGHTA; CDR2 reads FQGNSA. CDR3 sequence reads: CASSWPWGYEQYF. CDR3 sequence (DNA): TGTGCCAGCAGCTGGCCTTGGGGCTACGAGCAGTACTTC.

This clonotype has only a few counts. V and J are TRBV28 and TRBJ2-7, with D tentatively TRBD2 (6 bases). The CDR3 covers 14 residues. The germline CDR1 and CDR2 sequences are MDHEN and SYDVKM. The V end lost 5 bases, the J end lost 3 bases, and 14 bases lay between the germline ends. In nucleotides, the CDR3 is TGTGCCAGCAGTCTCTTCGGGGGTAACTACGAGCAGTACGTC. This codes for CASSLFGGNYEQYV.

This clonotype came up many times. The chain carries TRBV14 and TRBJ2-4; no clear D gene. Germline lookup yields CDR1 SGHDN and CDR2 FVKESK. Trimming removed 4 bases from V and 9 bases from J, with 16 bases in between. CDR3 length equals 14 residues. Here the CDR3 DNA reads TGTGCCAGCAGCCCAGGCGTAGCTGAAATCATTCAGTACTTC. It specifies CASSPGVAEIIQYF. The complete variable domain, with remaining parts taken from reference TRBV14 and TRBJ2-4, reads EAGVTQFPSHSVIEKGQTVTLRCDPISGHDNLYWYRRVMGKEIKFLLHFVKESKQDESGMPNNRFLAERTGGTYSTLKVQPAELEDSGVYFCASSPGVAEIIQYFGAGTRLSVL.

This clonotype occurred a few times. The V and J genes are TRBV7-2 and TRBJ1-6, with D maybe TRBD1 (6 bases). CDR1 SGHTA and CDR2 FQGNSA come from the germline V gene. V lost 2 bases and J lost 7, with 12 bases in between. The CDR3 is 15 residues long. CDR3 loop: CASSLSPGENSPLHF. The CDR3 nucleotides are TGTGCCAGCAGCTTATCACCAGGGGAAAATTCACCCCTCCACTTT. The full variable domain, completed using reference TRBV7-2 and TRBJ1-6, is GAGVSQSPSNKVTEKGKDVELRCDPISGHTALYWYRQSLGQGLEFLIYFQGNSAPDKSGLPSDRFSAERTGGSVSTLTIQRTQQEDSAVYLCASSLSPGENSPLHFGNGTRLTVT.

At least ten counts were recorded for this clonotype. V usage is TRBV9 and J usage is TRBJ2-7; a weak D match, TRBD1 (6 bases). Trimming left V 3 bases short and J 4 bases short, with 11 bases between. This CDR3 is built from 13 residues. The germline CDR1 and CDR2 sequences are SGDLS and YYNGEE. The CDR3 here is CASSAARGYEQYV. Here the CDR3 DNA reads TGTGCCAGCAGCGCCGCCAGGGGTTACGAGCAGTACGTC.

This clonotype showed up many times. This chain links TRBV28 with TRBJ1-2; 7 positions match TRBD1. The germline gives CDR1 MDHEN, CDR2 SYDVKM. V shed 11 bases and J 3 bases; nucleotides not matched to a gene: 12. This CDR3 comprises 14 residues. CDR3 loop: CAAHRGRGDYGYTF. CDR3 coding DNA: TGTGCCGCCCACAGGGGCCGAGGGGACTATGGCTACACCTTC.

DNA of the CDR3: TGTGCCACCCAGGGCCAGTCAGGGGAGCTGTTTTTT. This sequence encodes CATQGQSGELFF. The V and J genes are TRBV24-1 and TRBJ2-2; tentative D call: TRBD1 (5 bases). Germline CDR1 KGHDR, CDR2 SFDVKD. Trimming left V 9 bases short and J 8 bases short, with 12 bases between. The CDR3 spans 12 residues.

In its sample, this clonotype was seen many times. The CDR3 nucleotides are TGCAGTGCTAGAAACCCCACAGGGATTCTCGAGAAGCCCCAGCATTTT. Translation gives CSARNPTGILEKPQHF. The chain couples TRBV20-1 to TRBJ1-5; TRBD1 might be the D (6 bases). This CDR3 spans 16 amino acids. Looked up from germline, CDR1 is DFQATT and CDR2 is SNEGSKA (reference sequence). The V end was cut by 2 bases, the J end by 8 bases, with 22 bases between.

This clonotype was seen many times. The chain links TRBV7-9 to TRBJ1-4; perhaps TRBD1 as D (5 bases). Trimming removed 1 base from V and 8 bases from J, with 11 bases in between. Germline V gene data show CDR1 as SEHNR and CDR2 as FQNEAQ (reference sequence). The CDR3 extends over 14 amino acids. CDR3 amino acids: CASSLVGAWEKLFF. The CDR3 DNA is TGTGCCAGCAGCTTAGTAGGGGCCTGGGAAAAACTGTTTTTT.

This clonotype has a count of ten or more. The chain links TRBV18 to TRBJ2-7; D not resolved. The germline V and J ends were trimmed by 5 bases and 1 base, with 15 bases remaining between them. The germline gives CDR1 KGHSH, CDR2 LQKENI. CDR3 size: 15 residues. The CDR3 bases are TGTGCCAGCTCAAAGGATGGAGTCCTATCCTACGAGCAGTACTTC. Its translation: CASSKDGVLSYEQYF.

V usage is TRBV9 and J usage is TRBJ2-6; D is ambiguous. There are 16 residues in the CDR3. The germline gives CDR1 SGDLS, CDR2 YYNGEE. Trimming took 0 bases from V and 4 from J, leaving 11 bases between them. DNA of the CDR3: TGTGCCAGCAGCGTAGGTGGTCGGTTGGGGGCCAACGTCCTGACTTTC. It is translated as CASSVGGRLGANVLTF.

This clonotype was found many times. The rearrangement uses TRBV4-1 and TRBJ2-3, with 7 bases lining up with TRBD2. The CDR3 loop spans 17 amino acids. CDR1 is MGHRA and CDR2 is YSYEKL in the germline V gene. V dropped 0 bases and J dropped 2; count of bases not matched to a gene: 8. The CDR3 sequence: CASSQESSGDLTDTQYF. CDR3 DNA: TGCGCCAGCAGCCAAGAGTCCAGCGGGGACCTCACAGATACGCAGTATTTT.